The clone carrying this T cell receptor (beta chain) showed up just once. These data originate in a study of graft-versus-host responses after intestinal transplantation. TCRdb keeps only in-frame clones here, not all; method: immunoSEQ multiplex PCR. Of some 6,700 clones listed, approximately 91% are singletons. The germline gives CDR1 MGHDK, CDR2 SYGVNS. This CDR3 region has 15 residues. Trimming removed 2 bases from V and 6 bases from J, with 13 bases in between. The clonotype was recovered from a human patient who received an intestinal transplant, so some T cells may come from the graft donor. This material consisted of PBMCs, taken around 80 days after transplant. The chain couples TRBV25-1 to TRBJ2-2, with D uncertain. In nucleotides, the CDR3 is TGTGCCAGCAGTGAAGATTGGCGGTTCTCCGGGGAGCTGTTTTTT. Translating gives CASSEDWRFSGELFF.